This is a list of T cell receptor beta chains from one sample in a study of beta chain features in type 1 diabetes. Data came from immunoSEQ multiplex PCR; TCRdb stores just in-frame clones and leaves some out. The repertoire has 350,000 to 400,000 clones, approximately 16% of them found once; the top ten carry 0.019%. Sequencing was performed on naive CD4+ T cells from blood. These TCRs come from a young woman in good health. Both conserved end residues are part of each CDR3. D genes are given only for firm matches. Size tells how often a clone was seen (once, few, many) or the class of an expanded clone, and some rows leave it out.

clone size	J gene	D gene	V gene	CDR3 protein	CDR3 DNA
-	TRBJ2-1	TRBD2	TRBV7-2	CASSRWLWGGAGAVNEQFF	TGTGCCAGCAGCCGCTGGCTCTGGGGTGGGGCGGGAGCAGTTAATGAGCAGTTCTTC
-	TRBJ2-7	-	TRBV10-3	CAISASGQEEYF	TGTGCCATCAGTGCCTCTGGTCAGGAGGAGTACTTC
-	TRBJ1-2	-	TRBV7-6	CASSPVHDGYTF	TGTGCCAGCAGCCCAGTGCACGATGGCTACACCTTC
-	TRBJ2-1	-	TRBV6-5	CASRRSYNEQFF	TGTGCCAGCCGTCGCTCCTACAATGAGCAGTTCTTC
-	TRBJ2-7	TRBD2	TRBV27	CASSLKASGRYEQYF	TGTGCCAGCAGCCTAAAAGCTAGCGGTCGGTACGAGCAGTACTTC
few	TRBJ1-4	-	TRBV30	CAWSIENRKATNEKLFF	TGTGCCTGGAGTATTGAAAACAGGAAAGCAACTAATGAAAAACTGTTTTTT
-	TRBJ2-1	-	TRBV5-6	CASSLAWTVAYNEQFF	TGTGCCAGCAGCTTGGCCTGGACAGTTGCCTACAATGAGCAGTTCTTC
-	TRBJ2-1	TRBD2	TRBV11-2	CASSYDKAGGRAGNEQFF	TGTGCCAGCAGCTACGATAAAGCGGGCGGGAGGGCCGGGAATGAGCAGTTCTTC
few	TRBJ2-5	-	TRBV19	CASRLRGQETQYF	TGTGCCAGTAGGCTCAGGGGCCAAGAGACCCAGTACTTC
-	TRBJ1-2	-	TRBV28	CATQRQSNYGYTF	TGTGCCACCCAGAGACAGTCTAACTATGGCTACACCTTC
few	TRBJ2-1	TRBD2	TRBV30	CAWSPLAGGVGEQFF	TGTGCCTGGAGTCCGCTAGCGGGGGGGGTCGGTGAGCAGTTCTTC
few	TRBJ2-5	-	TRBV9	CASSVVSSQETQYF	TGTGCCAGCAGCGTAGTGTCCAGCCAAGAGACCCAGTACTTC
few	TRBJ2-7	TRBD2	TRBV7-2	CASRPLAGPLSYEQYF	TGTGCCAGCAGACCCCTAGCGGGACCTCTCTCCTACGAGCAGTACTTC
-	TRBJ1-1	-	TRBV5-1	CASSILTGPSTEAFF	TGCGCCAGCAGCATACTGACAGGACCGAGCACTGAAGCTTTCTTT
few	TRBJ2-7	TRBD2	TRBV28	CASSLRTSGTYEQYF	TGTGCCAGCAGTTTAAGGACTAGCGGGACCTACGAGCAGTACTTC
-	TRBJ1-4	-	TRBV4-1	CASSQDNLGEKLFF	TGCGCCAGCAGCCAAGATAATCTCGGTGAAAAACTGTTTTTT
few	TRBJ2-2	TRBD1	TRBV30	CAWMVQGITGELFF	TGTGCCTGGATGGTACAGGGGATAACCGGGGAGCTGTTTTTT
-	TRBJ1-1	TRBD1	TRBV29-1	CSALTGADTEAFF	TGCAGCGCTTTGACAGGGGCTGACACTGAAGCTTTCTTT
few	TRBJ2-6	-	TRBV2	CASSLSGANVLTF	TGTGCCAGCAGCCTCTCTGGGGCCAACGTCCTGACTTTC
few	TRBJ1-2	-	TRBV29-1	CSVDPGQGGFSYTF	TGCAGCGTTGATCCCGGCCAGGGTGGATTTAGCTACACCTTC
few	TRBJ2-3	TRBD2	TRBV5-4	CASSDNPGLATDTQYF	TGTGCCAGCAGCGACAATCCGGGACTAGCCACAGATACGCAGTATTTT
-	TRBJ2-1	TRBD2	TRBV2	CATMREGLNEQFF	TGTGCCACCATGCGGGAGGGCCTCAATGAGCAGTTCTTC
few	TRBJ2-1	TRBD1	TRBV5-1	CASSLAYRGASSYNEQFF	TGCGCCAGCAGCTTGGCCTACAGGGGCGCTAGCTCCTACAATGAGCAGTTCTTC
-	TRBJ1-3	-	TRBV7-9	CASSSLPLGNTIYF	TGTGCCAGCAGCTCCCTCCCCCTGGGAAACACCATATATTTT
few	TRBJ2-7	TRBD1	TRBV5-1	CASSRTGTGNEQYF	TGCGCCAGCAGCAGGACCGGGACAGGGAACGAGCAGTACTTC
-	TRBJ2-7	-	TRBV10-3	CAISEEGGLAYEQYF	TGTGCCATCAGTGAGGAAGGCGGCTTGGCCTACGAGCAGTACTTC